This TCR beta chain was observed in a study of a mutant IDH1 vaccine in newly diagnosed glioma. Study background: Patients began vaccination 4-6 weeks after radiotherapy alone, or with temozolomide cycles. Males made up approximately 62% and females roughly 38% of treated patients, whose mean age was about 37 years. Every participant had undergone radiotherapy, temozolomide, or both before, and most underwent both.

About this clone: Its antigen is still unknown.

CDR3 size: 14 residues. The germline CDR1 and CDR2 sequences are MDHEN and SYDVKM. V gave up 7 bases and J gave up 0 bases, with 13 bases separating them. Time point: week 35, safety follow-up. Topical imiquimod was applied with each vaccine dose, which held 300 ug of mutant IDH1 20-mer peptide. Donor tumors were new WHO grade 3 or 4 IDH1-mutant, ATRX-lost astrocytomas. Assay used: immunoSEQ multiplex PCR; TCRdb lists only in-frame clones, some missing. The table records around 60,000 clones, roughly 76% of them present only once. The sample was PBMCs, taken from a glioma patient whose treatment included an IDH1 peptide vaccine. V gene TRBV28 combines with J gene TRBJ2-7; D ambiguous. The sequence came from a man aged 40-50 years with glioma. The CDR3 DNA sequence: TGTGCCAGCATTCGGCGTCGAAGCTCCTACGAGCAGTACTTC. Translation gives CASIRRRSSYEQYF.